The 24 T cell receptor beta chains listed next were all sequenced from one sample in a study of cytomegalovirus exposure and HLA in healthy donors. The PCR used 60 Vbeta and 13 Jbeta primers. TCRdb's copy holds only in-frame clones and misses some; the assay was immunoSEQ multiplex PCR. The data show 130,000 to 150,000 clones, around 79% seen once. Sequenced input: PBMCs. All receptors derive from a female donor in good health and CMV-seronegative.

The chain carries TRBV9 and TRBJ1-1, with TRBD1 identical over 7 bases. This CDR3 has 15 amino acids. CDR1 is SGDLS, CDR2 YYNGEE, per germline. The V and J ends lost 0 bases and 4 bases, in that order; junction bases with no gene match: 6. The CDR3 region is CASSVVGGGGTEAFF. CDR3 DNA sequence: TGTGCCAGCAGCGTAGTAGGAGGGGGCGGCACTGAAGCTTTCTTT.

The chain has TRBV7-9 and TRBJ1-1, with 7 bases aligning to TRBD1. The CDR3 is made up of 12 amino acids. CDR1 SEHNR and CDR2 FQNEAQ come from the germline V gene (reference sequence). Trimming removed 4 bases from V and 7 bases from J; junction bases left unmatched: 3. CDR3 DNA sequence: TGTGCCAGCAGCTCAGGGGGTGGTGAAGCTTTCTTT. It codes for CASSSGGGEAFF. Drawing the rest from reference TRBV7-9 and TRBJ1-1, the complete variable domain is DTGVSQNPRHKITKRGQNVTFRCDPISEHNRLYWYRQTLGQGPEFLTYFQNEAQLEKSRLLSDRFSAERPKGSFSTLEIQRTEQGDSAMYLCASSSGGGEAFFGQGTRLTVV.

This clone was detected a few times. This chain connects TRBV11-3 to TRBJ2-4; 7 bases are shared with TRBD1. Looked up from germline, CDR1 is SGHNT and CDR2 is YENEEA. The V segment lost 0 bases and the J segment 4 bases; nucleotides outside the gene matches: 6. This CDR3 is built from 16 residues. The CDR3 region is CASSLDQSRGKNIQYF. The DNA of the CDR3 is TGTGCCAGCAGCTTAGATCAAAGCAGGGGGAAAAACATTCAGTACTTC. The variable domain in full, completed from reference TRBV11-3 and TRBJ2-4, reads EAGVVQSPRYKIIEKKQPVAFWCNPISGHNTLYWYLQNLGQGPELLIRYENEEAVDDSQLPKDRFSAERLKGVDSTLKIQPAELGDSAVYLCASSLDQSRGKNIQYFGAGTRLSVL.

The rearrangement joins TRBV9 to TRBJ2-2, with 8 positions matching TRBD1. Germline CDR1 and CDR2: SGDLS and YYNGEE. V was clipped by 4 bases and J by 3 bases; unmatched bases: 5. The CDR3 length is 15 residues. For the CDR3, the DNA is TGTGCCAGCAGCAAGGGACAGGCTTACACCGGGGAGCTGTTTTTT. This sequence encodes CASSKGQAYTGELFF.

The V gene is TRBV7-9, the J gene TRBJ2-7; TRBD2 is a possible D gene (5 bases). Deletions cut 5 bases from V and 10 bases from J, with 18 bases between. Germline-derived CDR1 and CDR2 are SEHNR and FQNEAQ (reference sequence). The CDR3 is 13 residues long. In DNA form, the CDR3 reads TGTGCCAGCAGCCCCTCACTGAGGGCAAACCAGTACTTC. It translates to CASSPSLRANQYF.

This rearrangement joins TRBV30 to TRBJ2-1, with D unresolved. The CDR3 spans 12 residues. Deletions cut 2 bases from V and 8 bases from J, with 10 bases between. Germline V gives CDR1 GTSNPN, CDR2 SVGIG (reference sequence). Here the CDR3 DNA reads TGTGCCTGGAGTCCTTCTTTTTATGAGCAGTTCTTC. Translation: CAWSPSFYEQFF.

This clone was picked up many times. The chain joins TRBV9 to TRBJ2-7; no firm D call. The CDR3 consists of 14 residues. Per the germline V gene, CDR1 is SGDLS and CDR2 is YYNGEE. Between the trimmed V and J ends, which lost 2 bases and 0 bases, there was a span of 9 bases. The chain's CDR3 is CASSVTLSSYEQYF. CDR3 in DNA: TGTGCCAGCAGCGTTACGTTGAGCTCCTACGAGCAGTACTTC.

The chain links TRBV30 to TRBJ1-5; D not certain. The CDR3 is 13 residues long. Germline assignment: CDR1 GTSNPN and CDR2 SVGIG (reference sequence). V was shortened by 2 bases and J by 3 bases, with 8 bases between the two germline ends. CDR3 in DNA: TGTGCCTGGAGTTCCTTAATCAATCAGCCCCAGCATTTT. Translated, it gives CAWSSLINQPQHF.

The chain couples TRBV27 to TRBJ2-2; D call uncertain. The V and J ends lost 3 bases and 7 bases respectively, with 6 bases between them. The CDR3 spans 12 residues. From germline, CDR1 is MNHEY and CDR2 SMNVEV (reference sequence). The CDR3 here is CASSFRGGELFF. In DNA, the CDR3 is TGTGCCAGCAGTTTTAGAGGCGGGGAGCTGTTTTTT.

This clone was seen only a few times. This sequence joins TRBV5-6 and TRBJ2-7; the match to TRBD1 covers 11 bases. The CDR3 runs to 15 residues. Germline CDR1 reads SGHDT; CDR2 reads YYEEEE. V lost 4 bases and J lost 2; bases outside the gene matches: 5. CDR3 coding DNA: TGTGCCAGCAGCCCGGGACAGGGGGTAGCCTACGAGCAGTACTTC. This sequence encodes CASSPGQGVAYEQYF.

The chain combines TRBV5-1 with TRBJ1-1; weak D call: TRBD1 (5 bases). This CDR3 comprises 15 residues. The germline V gene encodes CDR1 SGHRS and CDR2 YFSETQ. The germline V and J ends were trimmed by 0 bases and 7 bases, with 16 bases remaining between them. The DNA for the CDR3 is TGCGCCAGCAGCTTGGAAGCGGGGCGGGGCCGTGAAGCTTTCTTT. This codes for CASSLEAGRGREAFF.

V is TRBV27 and J is TRBJ2-7; tentatively, D is TRBD1 (6 bases). This CDR3 has 14 amino acids. The germline V gene encodes CDR1 MNHEY and CDR2 SMNVEV (reference sequence). V dropped 7 bases and J dropped 5 bases, with 18 bases sitting between them. CDR3: CASTPLTGYHEQYF. In DNA, the CDR3 is TGTGCCAGCACCCCGCTTACAGGGTACCACGAGCAGTACTTC.

This clone was recorded only once. Additional DNA sequences in this sample encode the identical CDR3. The rearrangement uses TRBV7-2 and TRBJ2-1; tentatively, D is TRBD1 (5 bases). V lost 1 base and J lost 2, with 9 bases in between. The CDR3 contains 15 residues. Germline V gene lookup returns CDR1 SGHTA and CDR2 FQGNSA. The CDR3 sequence is CASSLGQGPYNEQFF. The CDR3 nucleotides are TGTGCCAGCAGCTTAGGTCAGGGCCCCTACAATGAGCAGTTCTTC.

V and J are TRBV19 and TRBJ1-2, with 7 bases identical to TRBD1. The CDR3 loop spans 13 amino acids. V lost 5 bases, J lost 5 bases, and 5 bases stayed unmatched. The V gene's germline CDR1 is LNHDA and CDR2 SQIVND (reference sequence). The DNA of the CDR3 is TGTGCCAGTAGTCGACAGGGAAGATATGGCTACACCTTC. Its protein is CASSRQGRYGYTF.

The chain links TRBV12-5 to TRBJ2-3, with D maybe TRBD2 (6 bases). Germline CDR1 and CDR2: LGHNT and FRNRAP. V lost 0 bases, J lost 4 bases, and 20 bases lay in between. CDR3 length equals 18 residues. The CDR3 DNA sequence: TGTGCTAGTGGTTTGGTACTAGCTTCAAGCCTTCCGGCAGATACGCAGTATTTT. It translates to CASGLVLASSLPADTQYF. The variable domain in full, with the rest retrieved from reference TRBV12-5 and TRBJ2-3, is DARVTQTPRHKVTEMGQEVTMRCQPILGHNTVFWYRQTMMQGLELLAYFRNRAPLDDSGMPKDRFSAEMPDATLATLKIQPSEPRDSAVYFCASGLVLASSLPADTQYFGPGTRLTVL.

The rearrangement joins TRBV14 to TRBJ2-1, with TRBD2 identical over 13 bases. V lost 4 bases and J lost 0; bases outside the gene matches: 0. This CDR3 comprises 16 residues. CDR1 and CDR2 (germline): SGHDN, FVKESK. The CDR3: CASSRTSGSSYNEQFF. The CDR3, as DNA: TGTGCCAGCAGCCGGACTAGCGGGAGCTCCTACAATGAGCAGTTCTTC.

The chain couples TRBV30 to TRBJ1-1; no clear D gene. Trimming cost V 5 bases and J 1 base, with 11 bases left between them. The CDR3 covers 13 residues. CDR1 is GTSNPN, CDR2 SVGIG, per germline (reference sequence). As DNA, the CDR3 is TGTGCCTGGGGTAGGTCGGGGAACACTGAAGCTTTCTTT. It codes for CAWGRSGNTEAFF.

The chain carries TRBV15 and TRBJ2-1; possibly TRBD1 for D (6 bases). Trimming removed 1 base at V and 10 bases at J, with 14 bases between. The CDR3 extends over 14 amino acids. Germline CDR1 reads LNHNV; CDR2 reads YYDKDF (reference sequence). CDR3 DNA sequence: TGTGCCACCAGCAGAGCTTCACAGGGAAGCGAGCAGTTCTTC. As protein: CATSRASQGSEQFF.

This chain connects TRBV7-9 to TRBJ1-2; D is uncertain. This CDR3 is built from 14 residues. The V gene lost 5 bases and the J gene lost 6 bases, with 16 bases spanning the gap. CDR1 SEHNR and CDR2 FQNEAQ come from the germline V gene (reference sequence). The CDR3 is CASSHGRVRDGYTF. CDR3 DNA sequence: TGTGCCAGCAGCCATGGGCGGGTAAGGGATGGCTACACCTTC.

This chain joins TRBV9 and TRBJ2-3; 11 nucleotides line up with TRBD2. Trimming at V came to 8 bases and at J to 4 bases, leaving 6 bases not matched to a gene. The CDR3 spans 14 residues. Per germline, CDR1 SGDLS and CDR2 YYNGEE. This CDR3 reads CASNLAGGADTQYF. The CDR3 DNA follows: TGTGCCAGTAACCTAGCGGGAGGTGCAGATACGCAGTATTTT.

This clone was detected a few times. The chain links TRBV11-2 to TRBJ2-1, with D perhaps TRBD2 (7 bases). Germline V gives CDR1 SGHAT, CDR2 FQNNGV. Trimming took 2 bases from V and 3 from J, leaving 11 bases between them. This CDR3 spans 15 amino acids. For the CDR3, the DNA is TGTGCCAGCAGCTTAAAGGGGGGGAACTACAATGAGCAGTTCTTC. Amino acids: CASSLKGGNYNEQFF.

The chain joins TRBV7-3 to TRBJ2-7, with 9 bases identical to TRBD2. The CDR3 extends over 15 amino acids. Germline V gene data show CDR1 as SGHTA and CDR2 as FQGTGA. Germline trimming cut 4 bases from V and 0 bases from J; bases unmatched to any gene: 4. The CDR3 here is CASSSRGGSSYEQYF. The CDR3, as DNA: TGTGCCAGCAGCTCGCGGGGGGGAAGCTCCTACGAGCAGTACTTC.

This clone occurred a few times. The rearrangement links TRBV10-3 to TRBJ2-7, with 10 bases identical to TRBD1. Germline loops: CDR1 ENHRY, CDR2 SYGVKD. There are 12 residues in the CDR3. This CDR3 is CAAGQGTYEQYF. CDR3 sequence (DNA): TGTGCAGCGGGACAGGGGACCTACGAGCAGTACTTC.

The chain is built from TRBV7-8 and TRBJ2-2; 13 bases align to TRBD2. The CDR3 contains 15 residues. Germline-derived CDR1 and CDR2 are SGHVS and FQNEAQ. The junction had 4 bases not matched to a gene; V was cut back by 4 bases and J by 8 bases. The CDR3: CASSSGTSGVGELFF. As DNA, the CDR3 is TGTGCCAGCAGCTCCGGGACTAGCGGGGTTGGGGAGCTGTTTTTT.